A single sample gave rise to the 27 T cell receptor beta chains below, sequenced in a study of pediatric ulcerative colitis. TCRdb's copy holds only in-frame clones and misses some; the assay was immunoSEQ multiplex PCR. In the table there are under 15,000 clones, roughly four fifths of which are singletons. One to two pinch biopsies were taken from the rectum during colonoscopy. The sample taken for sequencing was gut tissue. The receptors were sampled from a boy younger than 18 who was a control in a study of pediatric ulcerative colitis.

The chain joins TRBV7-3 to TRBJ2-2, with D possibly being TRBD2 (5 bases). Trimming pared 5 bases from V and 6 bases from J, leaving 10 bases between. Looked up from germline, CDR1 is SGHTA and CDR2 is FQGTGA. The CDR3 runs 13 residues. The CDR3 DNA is TGTGCCAGCAGCCCGCTGAGGGCCGGGGAGCTGTTTTTT. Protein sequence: CASSPLRAGELFF.

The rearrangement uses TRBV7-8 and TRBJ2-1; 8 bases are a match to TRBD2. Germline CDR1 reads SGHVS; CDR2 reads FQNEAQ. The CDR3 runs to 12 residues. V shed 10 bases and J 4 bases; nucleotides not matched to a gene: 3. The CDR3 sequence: CATGGRYNEQFF. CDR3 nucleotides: TGTGCCACAGGCGGGAGGTACAATGAGCAGTTCTTC.

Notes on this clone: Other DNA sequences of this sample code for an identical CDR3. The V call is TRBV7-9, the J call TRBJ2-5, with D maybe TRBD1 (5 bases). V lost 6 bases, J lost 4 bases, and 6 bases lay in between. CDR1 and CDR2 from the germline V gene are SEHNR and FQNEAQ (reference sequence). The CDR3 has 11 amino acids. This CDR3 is CASSRGETQYF. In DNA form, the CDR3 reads TGTGCCAGCAGTAGGGGAGAGACCCAGTACTTC.

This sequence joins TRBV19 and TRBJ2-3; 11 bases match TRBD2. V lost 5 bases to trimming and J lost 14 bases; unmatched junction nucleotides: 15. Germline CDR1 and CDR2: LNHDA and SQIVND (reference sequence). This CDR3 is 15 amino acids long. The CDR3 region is CASSPLLAGGVGPYF. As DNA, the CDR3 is TGTGCCAGTAGTCCGTTGCTAGCGGGAGGAGTAGGGCCGTATTTT.

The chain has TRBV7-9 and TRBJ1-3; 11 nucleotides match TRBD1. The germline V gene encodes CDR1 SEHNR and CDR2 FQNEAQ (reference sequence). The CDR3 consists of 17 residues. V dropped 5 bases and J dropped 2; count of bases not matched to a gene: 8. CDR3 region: CASSGGQGALAGNTIYF. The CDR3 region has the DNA TGTGCCAGCAGCGGCGGACAGGGGGCTTTAGCTGGAAACACCATATATTTT. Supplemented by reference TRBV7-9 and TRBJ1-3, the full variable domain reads DTGVSQNPRHKITKRGQNVTFRCDPISEHNRLYWYRQTLGQGPEFLTYFQNEAQLEKSRLLSDRFSAERPKGSFSTLEIQRTEQGDSAMYLCASSGGQGALAGNTIYFGEGSWLTVV.

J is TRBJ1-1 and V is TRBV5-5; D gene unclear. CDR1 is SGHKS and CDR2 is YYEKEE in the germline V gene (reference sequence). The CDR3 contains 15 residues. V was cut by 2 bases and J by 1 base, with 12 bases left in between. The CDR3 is CASSLDGEPNTEAFF. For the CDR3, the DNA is TGTGCCAGCAGCTTAGACGGAGAACCGAACACTGAAGCTTTCTTT.

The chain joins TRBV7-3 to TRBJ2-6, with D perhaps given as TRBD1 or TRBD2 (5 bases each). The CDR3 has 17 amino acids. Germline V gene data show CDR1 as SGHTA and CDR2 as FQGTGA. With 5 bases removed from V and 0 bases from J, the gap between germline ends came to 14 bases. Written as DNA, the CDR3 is TGTGCCAGCAGCCACCTCCAGGGACGCTCTGGGGCCAACGTCCTGACTTTC. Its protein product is CASSHLQGRSGANVLTF.

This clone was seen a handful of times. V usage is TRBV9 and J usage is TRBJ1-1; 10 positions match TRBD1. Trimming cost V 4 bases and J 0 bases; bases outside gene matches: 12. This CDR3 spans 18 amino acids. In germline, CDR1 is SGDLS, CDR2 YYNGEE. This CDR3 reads CASSPSGQGRGVNTEAFF. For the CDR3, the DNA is TGTGCCAGCAGCCCTTCGGGACAGGGGAGGGGAGTGAACACTGAAGCTTTCTTT.

The CDR3 spells CASSLETGGEAFF. The CDR3 DNA reads TGTGCCAGCAGTTTAGAGACAGGGGGGGAGGCTTTCTTT. The chain employs TRBV27 and TRBJ1-1, with 9 bases aligning to TRBD1. The CDR3 totals 13 residues. The ends lost 2 bases at V and 11 bases at J; junction bases unmatched: 6. Germline loops: CDR1 MNHEY, CDR2 SMNVEV (reference sequence).

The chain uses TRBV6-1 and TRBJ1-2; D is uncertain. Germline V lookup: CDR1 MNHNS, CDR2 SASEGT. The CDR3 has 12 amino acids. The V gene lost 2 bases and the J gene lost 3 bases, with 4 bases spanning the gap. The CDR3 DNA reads TGTGCCAGCAGTGAAAGGGACTATGGCTACACCTTC. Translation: CASSERDYGYTF.

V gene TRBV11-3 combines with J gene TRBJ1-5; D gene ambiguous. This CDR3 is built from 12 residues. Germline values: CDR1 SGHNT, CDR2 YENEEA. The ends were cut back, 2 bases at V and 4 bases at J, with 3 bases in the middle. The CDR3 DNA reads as TGTGCCAGCAGCTTAAATAATCAGCCCCAGCATTTT. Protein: CASSLNNQPQHF.

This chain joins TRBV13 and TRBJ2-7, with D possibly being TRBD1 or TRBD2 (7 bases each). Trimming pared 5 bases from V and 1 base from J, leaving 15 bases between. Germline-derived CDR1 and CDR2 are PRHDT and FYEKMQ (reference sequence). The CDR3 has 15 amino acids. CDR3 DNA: TGTGCCAGCAGCCAGGGGGGGACTGGATCCTACGAGCAGTACTTC. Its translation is CASSQGGTGSYEQYF. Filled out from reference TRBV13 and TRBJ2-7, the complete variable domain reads AAGVIQSPRHLIKEKRETATLKCYPIPRHDTVYWYQQGPGQDPQFLISFYEKMQSDKGSIPDRFSAQQFSDYHSELNMSSLELGDSALYFCASSQGGTGSYEQYFGPGTRLTVT.

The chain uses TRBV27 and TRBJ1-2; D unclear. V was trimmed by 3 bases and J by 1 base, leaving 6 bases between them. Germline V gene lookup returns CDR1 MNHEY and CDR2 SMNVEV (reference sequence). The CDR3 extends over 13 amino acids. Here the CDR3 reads CASSFNGNYGYTF. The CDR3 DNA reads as TGTGCCAGCAGTTTTAACGGTAACTATGGCTACACCTTC.

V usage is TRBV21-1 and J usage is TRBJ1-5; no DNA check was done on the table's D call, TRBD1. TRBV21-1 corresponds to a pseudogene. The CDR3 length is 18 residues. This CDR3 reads CASSKDPRDRVRGAPQHF. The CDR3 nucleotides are TGTGCCAGCAGCAAAGACCCAAGGGACAGGGTAAGGGGGGCGCCCCAGCATTTT.

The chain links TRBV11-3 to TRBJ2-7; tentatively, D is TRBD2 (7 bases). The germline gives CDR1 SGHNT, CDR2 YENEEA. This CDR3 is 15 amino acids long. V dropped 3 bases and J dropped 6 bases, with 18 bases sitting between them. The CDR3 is CASSFLRPGEGEQYV. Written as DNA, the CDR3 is TGTGCCAGCAGCTTCCTTCGTCCAGGGGAGGGCGAGCAGTACGTC.

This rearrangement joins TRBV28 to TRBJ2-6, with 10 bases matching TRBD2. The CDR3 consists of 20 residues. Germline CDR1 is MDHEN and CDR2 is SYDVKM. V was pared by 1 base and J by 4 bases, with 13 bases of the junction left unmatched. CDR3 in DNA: TGTGCCAGCAGTTTATTTGATTTTACTAGCGGGAAGAGGGGGGCCAACGTCCTGACTTTC. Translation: CASSLFDFTSGKRGANVLTF.

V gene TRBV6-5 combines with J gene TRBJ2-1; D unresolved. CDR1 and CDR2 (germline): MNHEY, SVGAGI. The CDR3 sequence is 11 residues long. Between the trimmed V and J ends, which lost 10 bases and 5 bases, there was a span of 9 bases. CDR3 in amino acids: CAIRFNNEQFF. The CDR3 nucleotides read TGTGCCATCAGGTTTAACAATGAGCAGTTCTTC.

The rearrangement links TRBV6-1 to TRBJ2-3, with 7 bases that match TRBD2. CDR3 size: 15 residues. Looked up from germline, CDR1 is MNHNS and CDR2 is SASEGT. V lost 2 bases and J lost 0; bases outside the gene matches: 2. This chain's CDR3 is CASSEYSGSTDTQYF. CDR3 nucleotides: TGTGCCAGCAGTGAATATAGCGGGAGCACAGATACGCAGTATTTT.

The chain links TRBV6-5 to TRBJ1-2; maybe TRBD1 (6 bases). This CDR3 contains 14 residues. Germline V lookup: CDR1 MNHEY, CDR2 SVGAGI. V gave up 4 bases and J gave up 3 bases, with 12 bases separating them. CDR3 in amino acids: CASSSGTSYYGYTF. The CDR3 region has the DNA TGTGCCAGCAGTTCTGGGACATCCTACTATGGCTACACCTTC.

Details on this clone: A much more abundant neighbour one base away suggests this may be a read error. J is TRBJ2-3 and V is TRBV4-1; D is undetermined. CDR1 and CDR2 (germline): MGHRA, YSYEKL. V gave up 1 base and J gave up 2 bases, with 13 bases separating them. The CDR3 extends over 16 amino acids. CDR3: CASSQAWQLDTDTQYF. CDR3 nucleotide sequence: TGCGCCAGCAGCCAAGCTTGGCAGCTGGACACAGATACGCAGTATTTT.

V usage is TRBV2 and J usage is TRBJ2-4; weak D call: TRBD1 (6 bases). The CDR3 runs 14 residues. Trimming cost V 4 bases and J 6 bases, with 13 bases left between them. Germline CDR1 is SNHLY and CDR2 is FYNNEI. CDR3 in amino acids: CASSARQVRNIQYF. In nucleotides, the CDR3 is TGTGCCAGCAGTGCTAGACAGGTTCGAAACATTCAGTACTTC.

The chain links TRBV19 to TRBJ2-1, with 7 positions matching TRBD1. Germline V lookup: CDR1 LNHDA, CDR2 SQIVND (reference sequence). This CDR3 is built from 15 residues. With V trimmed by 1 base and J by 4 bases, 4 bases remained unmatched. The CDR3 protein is CASSIVGGRYNEQFF. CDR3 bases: TGTGCCAGTAGTATAGTAGGGGGCCGATACAATGAGCAGTTCTTC.

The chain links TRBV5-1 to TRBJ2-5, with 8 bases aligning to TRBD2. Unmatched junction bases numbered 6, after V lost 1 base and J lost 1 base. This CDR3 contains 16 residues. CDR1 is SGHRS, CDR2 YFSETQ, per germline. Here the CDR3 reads CASSLREGHGQETQYF. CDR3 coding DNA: TGCGCCAGCAGCTTGCGGGAGGGCCATGGCCAAGAGACCCAGTACTTC.

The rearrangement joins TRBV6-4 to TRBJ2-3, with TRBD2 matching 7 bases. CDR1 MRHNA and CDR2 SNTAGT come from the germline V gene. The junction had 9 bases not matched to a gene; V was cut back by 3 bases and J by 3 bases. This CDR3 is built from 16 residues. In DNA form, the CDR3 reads TGTGCCAGCAGTGAAGTAGGCGGGAGTGGTACAGATACGCAGTATTTT. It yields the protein CASSEVGGSGTDTQYF.

This CDR3 is CASSTGRGLF. The CDR3 nucleotides are TGTGCCAGCAGCACGGGGCGCGGCCTCTTC. The chain joins TRBV21-1 to TRBJ2-7. TRBV21-1 is given as a pseudogene. The CDR3 is 10 amino acids.

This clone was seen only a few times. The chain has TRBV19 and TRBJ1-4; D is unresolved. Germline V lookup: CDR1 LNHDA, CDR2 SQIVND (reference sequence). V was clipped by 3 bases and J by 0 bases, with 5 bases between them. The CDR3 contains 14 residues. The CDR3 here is CASSMGSTNEKLFF. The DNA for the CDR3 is TGTGCCAGTAGTATGGGGTCAACTAATGAAAAACTGTTTTTT.

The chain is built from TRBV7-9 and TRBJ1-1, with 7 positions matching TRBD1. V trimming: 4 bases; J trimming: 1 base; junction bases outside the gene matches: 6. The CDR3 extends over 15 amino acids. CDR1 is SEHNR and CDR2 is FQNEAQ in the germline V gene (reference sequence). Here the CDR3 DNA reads TGTGCCAGCAGCTCCAGGACAGGAGGGAACACTGAAGCTTTCTTT. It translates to CASSSRTGGNTEAFF.